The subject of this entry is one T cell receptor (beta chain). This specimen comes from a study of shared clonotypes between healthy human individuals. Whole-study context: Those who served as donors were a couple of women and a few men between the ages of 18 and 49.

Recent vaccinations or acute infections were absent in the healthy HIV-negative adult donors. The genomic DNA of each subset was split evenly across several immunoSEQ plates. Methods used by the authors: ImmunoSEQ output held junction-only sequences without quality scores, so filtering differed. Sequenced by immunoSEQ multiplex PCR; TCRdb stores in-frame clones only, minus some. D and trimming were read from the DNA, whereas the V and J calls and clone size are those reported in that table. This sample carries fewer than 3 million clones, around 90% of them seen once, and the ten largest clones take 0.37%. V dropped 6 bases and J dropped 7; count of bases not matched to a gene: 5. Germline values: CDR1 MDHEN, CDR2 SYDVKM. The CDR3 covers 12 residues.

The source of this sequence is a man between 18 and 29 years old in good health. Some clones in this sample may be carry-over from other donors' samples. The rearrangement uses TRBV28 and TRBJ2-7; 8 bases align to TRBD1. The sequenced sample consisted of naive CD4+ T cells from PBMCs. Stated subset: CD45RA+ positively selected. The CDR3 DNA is TGTGCCAGCAGCCAGGGGGCTAGGGAGCAGTACTTC. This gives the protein CASSQGAREQYF.